The 19 T cell receptor beta chains given below trace back to one sample, sequenced in a study of blood T cell repertoires in COVID-19. The repertoire was sequenced with immunoSEQ multiplex PCR; TCRdb's copy has only in-frame clones and lacks some. The data hold over 40,000 clones, with roughly 85% observed a single time. Input material: peripheral blood. These receptors came from a man older than 75 with acute or convalescent COVID-19.

The CDR3 protein is CASSLRNSGGPGETQYF. The DNA for the CDR3 is TGTGCCAGCAGCTTAAGGAATAGCGGGGGGCCGGGGGAGACCCAGTACTTC. The V and J genes are TRBV7-6 and TRBJ2-5; 10 bases line up with TRBD2. The length of the CDR3 is 17 residues. V shed 2 bases and J 5 bases; nucleotides not matched to a gene: 11. Germline V lookup: CDR1 SGHVS, CDR2 FNYEAQ.

The chain couples TRBV11-2 to TRBJ2-2; possible D gene TRBD1, 6 bases. The CDR3 has 15 residues. From germline, CDR1 is SGHAT and CDR2 FQNNGV. V was shortened by 3 bases and J by 4 bases, with 12 bases between the two germline ends. The CDR3 here is CASSFRDTRTGELFF. In DNA form, the CDR3 reads TGTGCCAGCAGCTTCCGGGACACCCGCACCGGGGAGCTGTTTTTT.

The rearrangement links TRBV6-6 to TRBJ2-2; a possible D gene is TRBD1 (5 bases). V was pared by 7 bases and J by 3 bases, with 18 bases between. Germline V CDR1 and CDR2: MNHNY, SVGAGI (reference sequence). The CDR3 spans 16 residues. Here the CDR3 DNA reads TGTGCCAGCACCCTATTTACCGACAGTCACACCGGGGAGCTGTTTTTT. The encoded protein is CASTLFTDSHTGELFF.

The genes are TRBV5-6 and TRBJ1-1; the D gene is possibly TRBD1 (5 bases). Per germline, CDR1 SGHDT and CDR2 YYEEEE. This CDR3 is built from 15 residues. The V gene lost 3 bases and the J gene lost 4 bases, with 16 bases spanning the gap. The CDR3 DNA follows: TGTGCCAGCAGCTCGCCAAGGGGAAGGGCCACTGAAGCTTTCTTT. This gives the protein CASSSPRGRATEAFF.

The chain recombines TRBV29-1 with TRBJ1-2; possible D gene TRBD1, 5 bases. V was clipped by 5 bases and J by 10 bases, with 17 bases between them. The CDR3 has 12 residues. CDR1 and CDR2 from the germline V gene are SQVTM and ANQGSEA. The CDR3 protein is CSVHPQGPSYTF. In nucleotides, the CDR3 is TGCAGCGTTCACCCGCAGGGCCCTTCCTACACCTTC.

This clone has just one count. The chain uses TRBV19 and TRBJ2-1, with 10 bases matching TRBD2. CDR1 and CDR2 (germline): LNHDA, SQIVND (reference sequence). This CDR3 is built from 15 residues. V was clipped by 3 bases and J by 9 bases; unmatched bases: 8. The CDR3 spells CASSIASGGRGEQFF. In nucleotides, the CDR3 is TGTGCCAGTAGTATTGCTAGCGGGGGTCGGGGTGAGCAGTTCTTC.

The genes are TRBV27 and TRBJ2-1; 8 bases map to TRBD1. CDR3 length: 16 amino acids. Unmatched junction bases numbered 12, after V lost 6 bases and J lost 5 bases. Looked up from germline, CDR1 is MNHEY and CDR2 is SMNVEV (reference sequence). The CDR3 region is CASSLPPGQDNNEQFF. In DNA, the CDR3 is TGTGCCAGCAGCCTCCCGCCGGGACAGGACAACAATGAGCAGTTCTTC.

The rearrangement uses TRBV10-3 and TRBJ1-2; D not certain. The CDR3 spans 11 residues. Germline CDR1 and CDR2: ENHRY and SYGVKD. V was trimmed by 8 bases and J by 2 bases, leaving 6 bases between them. CDR3 loop: CAIGRNYGYTF. The CDR3, as DNA: TGTGCCATCGGCAGGAACTATGGCTACACCTTC.

The J gene is TRBJ2-1, the V gene TRBV5-1, with 13 positions matching TRBD2. Germline V gives CDR1 SGHRS, CDR2 YFSETQ. The CDR3 is made up of 18 amino acids. Trimming at V came to 4 bases and at J to 0 bases, leaving 7 bases not matched to a gene. The DNA of the CDR3 is TGCGCCAGCAGCATTCGGACTAGCGGGGGTAGCTCCTACAATGAGCAGTTCTTC. Amino acid sequence: CASSIRTSGGSSYNEQFF.

The rearrangement joins TRBV10-2 to TRBJ2-2; maybe TRBD2 (6 bases). The CDR3 length is 16 residues. Germline V gives CDR1 WSHSY, CDR2 SAAADI. Trimming left V 6 bases short and J 3 bases short, with 17 bases between. CDR3 coding DNA: TGCGCCAGCAGGAGGGCCGAGGGAGGTTACACCGGGGAGCTGTTTTTT. The encoded protein is CASRRAEGGYTGELFF.

This rearrangement joins TRBV7-3 to TRBJ1-1, with D perhaps matching TRBD1 (6 bases). Trimming took off 2 bases at V and 1 base at J, with 11 bases between the two ends. The CDR3 has 15 residues. CDR1 is SGHTA, CDR2 FQGTGA, per germline. The CDR3 sequence: CASSLGGAGNTEAFF. In nucleotides, the CDR3 is TGTGCCAGCAGCTTAGGGGGCGCGGGGAACACTGAAGCTTTCTTT.

This chain connects TRBV11-3 to TRBJ1-1, with 9 bases fitting TRBD1. Losses at the gene ends were 5 bases for V and 7 bases for J; bases not matched to a gene: 5. Germline CDR1 and CDR2: SGHNT and YENEEA. CDR3 length: 13 residues. CDR3 nucleotides: TGTGCCAGCAGCCTAGGACAGGGGCTTGAAGCTTTCTTT. Translated, it gives CASSLGQGLEAFF.

This clone qualifies as medium-sized. V gene TRBV7-9 combines with J gene TRBJ1-1; D call uncertain. The V gene lost 3 bases and the J gene lost 8 bases, with 10 bases spanning the gap. CDR1 SEHNR and CDR2 FQNEAQ come from the germline V gene (reference sequence). The CDR3 has 12 residues. The CDR3 is CASSLARAEAFF. CDR3 nucleotides: TGTGCCAGCAGCTTGGCGAGGGCAGAAGCTTTCTTT.

The rearrangement links TRBV21-1 to TRBJ2-7; the D call of TRBD1 is as the table states it, not checked on the DNA. TRBV21-1 is a pseudogene locus. The CDR3 runs 14 residues. The CDR3 region is CASSARDRGYEQYF. As DNA, the CDR3 is TGTGCCAGCAGCGCCAGAGACAGGGGGTACGAGCAGTACTTC.

CDR3 nucleotides: TGTGCCAGCTCACCACGGACTAGCGGGGCCAATGAGCAGTTCTTC. Translated: CASSPRTSGANEQFF. V is TRBV18 and J is TRBJ2-1; 12 bases are shared with TRBD2. J gave up 6 bases and V 1 base, and 1 base lay outside the gene matches. CDR1 and CDR2 (germline): KGHSH, LQKENI. This CDR3 spans 15 amino acids.

This clone was seen a handful of times. This chain links TRBV7-2 with TRBJ2-1; tentative D call: TRBD1 (6 bases). V was cut by 7 bases and J by 8 bases, with 24 bases left in between. CDR1 is SGHTA, CDR2 FQGNSA, per germline. The CDR3 runs to 16 residues. The DNA of the CDR3 is TGTGCCAGCACCCTCTACAGGGATAGTTTAGGGCATGAGCAGTTCTTC. Translation: CASTLYRDSLGHEQFF.

The V call is TRBV29-1, the J call TRBJ1-4, with a possible D match to TRBD1 (6 bases). CDR1 is SQVTM and CDR2 is ANQGSEA in the germline V gene. Trimming shortened V by 4 bases and J by 8 bases, and 14 bases separated the two germline ends. CDR3 size: 13 residues. CDR3 amino acids: CSVAMTGEEKLFF. Written as DNA, the CDR3 is TGCAGCGTTGCCATGACAGGAGAGGAAAAACTGTTTTTT.

The chain couples TRBV24-1 to TRBJ1-5; D is undetermined. This CDR3 has 12 residues. CDR1 and CDR2 (germline): KGHDR, SFDVKD. The ends were cut back, 5 bases at V and 5 bases at J, with 6 bases in the middle. The CDR3 DNA follows: TGTGCCACCAGTGCCGGGGATCAGCCCCAGCATTTT. Its translation: CATSAGDQPQHF.

The J gene is TRBJ1-2, the V gene TRBV19; D ambiguous. CDR1 and CDR2 (germline): LNHDA, SQIVND (reference sequence). CDR3 length: 12 residues. Trimming stripped 7 bases from V and 1 base from J, with 7 bases between. The CDR3 DNA reads TGTGCCAGTAATCGTCTTAACTATGGCTACACCTTC. Translated, it gives CASNRLNYGYTF.